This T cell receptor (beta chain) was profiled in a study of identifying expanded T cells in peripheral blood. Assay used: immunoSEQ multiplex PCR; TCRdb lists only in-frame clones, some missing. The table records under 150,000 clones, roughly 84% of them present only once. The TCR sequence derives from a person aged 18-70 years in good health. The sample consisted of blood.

The CDR3 bases are TGTGCCTGGAGTGACTGGATTGAAGCTTTCTTT. This sequence encodes CAWSDWIEAFF. This sequence joins TRBV30 and TRBJ1-1; no reliable D call. The V end was cut by 1 base, the J end by 7 bases, with 7 bases between. The CDR3 extends over 11 amino acids. CDR1 is GTSNPN, CDR2 SVGIG, per germline (reference sequence).